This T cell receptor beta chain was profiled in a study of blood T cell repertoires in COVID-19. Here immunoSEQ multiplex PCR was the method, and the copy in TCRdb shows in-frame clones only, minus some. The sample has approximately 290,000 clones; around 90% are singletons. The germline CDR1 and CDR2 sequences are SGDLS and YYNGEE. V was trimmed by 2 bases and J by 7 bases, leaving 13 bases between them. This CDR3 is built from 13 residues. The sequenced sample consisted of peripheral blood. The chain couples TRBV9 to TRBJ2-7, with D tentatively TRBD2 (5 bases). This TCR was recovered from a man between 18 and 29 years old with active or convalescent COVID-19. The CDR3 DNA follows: TGTGCCAGCAGCGTGATAGGGAGCGGAGAGCAGTACTTC. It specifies CASSVIGSGEQYF.